This T cell receptor beta chain was identified in a study of shared clonotypes between healthy human individuals. Study observations and caveats: In having few donors, the study represented limited genetic and exposure-history diversity. Clonotypes shared by all four donors outscored non-shared clonotypes in generation probability.

A single count supports this clone. Its specificity is unknown. Naive CD8 cells lacked CD45RO and underwent positive selection for CCR7, leaving out terminally differentiated effector memory CD45RA+ cells. Assay execution proceeded at the deep level. TCRdb's copy holds only in-frame clones and misses some; the assay was immunoSEQ multiplex PCR. The table records roughly 2,000,000 clones, approximately 92% of them present only once. The CDR3 covers 12 residues. Germline-derived CDR1 and CDR2 are LNHNV and YYDKDF (reference sequence). V lost 4 bases and J 3 bases, leaving 7 bases between the germline ends.

The receptor was isolated from a man in his late teens or twenties in good health. Some clones in this sample may be carry-over from other donors' samples. Sample: naive CD8+ T cells from PBMCs. The chain combines TRBV15 with TRBJ2-7, with D unclear. This CDR3 reads CATSNSNYEQYF. CDR3 nucleotides: TGTGCCACCAGCAACAGCAACTACGAGCAGTACTTC.